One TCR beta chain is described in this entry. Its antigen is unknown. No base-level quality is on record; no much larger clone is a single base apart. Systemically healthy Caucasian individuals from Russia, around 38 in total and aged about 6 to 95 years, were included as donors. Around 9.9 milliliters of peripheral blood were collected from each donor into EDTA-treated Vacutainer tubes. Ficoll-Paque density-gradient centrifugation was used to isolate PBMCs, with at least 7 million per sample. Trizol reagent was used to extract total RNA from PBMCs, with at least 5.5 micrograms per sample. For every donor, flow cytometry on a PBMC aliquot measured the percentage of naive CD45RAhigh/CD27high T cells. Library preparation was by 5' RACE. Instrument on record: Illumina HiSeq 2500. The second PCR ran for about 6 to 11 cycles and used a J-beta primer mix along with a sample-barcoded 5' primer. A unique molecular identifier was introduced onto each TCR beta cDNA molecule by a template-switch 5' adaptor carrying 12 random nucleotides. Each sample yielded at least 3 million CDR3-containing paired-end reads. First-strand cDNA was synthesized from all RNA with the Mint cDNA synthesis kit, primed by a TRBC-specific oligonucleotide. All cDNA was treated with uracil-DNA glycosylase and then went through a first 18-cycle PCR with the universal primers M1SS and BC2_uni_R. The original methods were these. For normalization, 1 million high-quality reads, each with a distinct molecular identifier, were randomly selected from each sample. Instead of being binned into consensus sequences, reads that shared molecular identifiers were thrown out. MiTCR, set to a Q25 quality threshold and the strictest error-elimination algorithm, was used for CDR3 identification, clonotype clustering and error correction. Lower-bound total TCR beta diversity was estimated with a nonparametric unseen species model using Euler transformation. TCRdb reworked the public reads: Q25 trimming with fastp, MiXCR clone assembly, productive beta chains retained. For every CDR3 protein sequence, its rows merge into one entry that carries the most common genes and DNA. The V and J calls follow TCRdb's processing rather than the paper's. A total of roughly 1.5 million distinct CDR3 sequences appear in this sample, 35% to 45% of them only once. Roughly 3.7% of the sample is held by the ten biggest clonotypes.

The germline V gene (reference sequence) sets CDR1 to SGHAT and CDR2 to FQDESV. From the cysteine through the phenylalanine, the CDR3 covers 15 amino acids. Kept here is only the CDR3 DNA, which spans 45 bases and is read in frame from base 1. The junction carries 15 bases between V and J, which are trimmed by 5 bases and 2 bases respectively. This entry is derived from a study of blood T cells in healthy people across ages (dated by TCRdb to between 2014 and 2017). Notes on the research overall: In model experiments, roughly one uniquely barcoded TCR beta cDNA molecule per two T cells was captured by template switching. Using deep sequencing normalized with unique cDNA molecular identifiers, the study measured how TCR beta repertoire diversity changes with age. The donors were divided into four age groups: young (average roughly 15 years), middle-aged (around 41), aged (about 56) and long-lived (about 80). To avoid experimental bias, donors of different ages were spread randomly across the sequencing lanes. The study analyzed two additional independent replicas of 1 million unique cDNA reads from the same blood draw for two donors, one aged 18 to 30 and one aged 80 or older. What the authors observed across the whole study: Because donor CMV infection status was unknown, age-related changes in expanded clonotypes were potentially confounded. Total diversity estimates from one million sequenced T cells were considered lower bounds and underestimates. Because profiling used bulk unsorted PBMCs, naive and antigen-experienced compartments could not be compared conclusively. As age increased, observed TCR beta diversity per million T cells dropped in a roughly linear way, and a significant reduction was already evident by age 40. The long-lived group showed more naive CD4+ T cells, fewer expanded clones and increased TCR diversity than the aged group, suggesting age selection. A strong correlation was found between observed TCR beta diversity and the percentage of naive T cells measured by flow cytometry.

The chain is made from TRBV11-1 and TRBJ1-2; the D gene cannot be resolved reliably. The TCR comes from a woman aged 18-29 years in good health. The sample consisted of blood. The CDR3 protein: CASSPRTARNYGYTF. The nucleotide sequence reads TGTGCCAGCAGCCCCCGTACCGCCCGCAACTATGGCTACACCTTC.